This T cell receptor beta chain was captured in a study of metastatic and nonmetastatic thyroid tumors (TCRdb year 2020). With regard to the full study: Repertoires from peripheral blood and from tumor or nodule tissue samples of malignant and benign thyroid patients were compared. Overall study outcomes, separate from this receptor: TCR beta diversity was reported as significantly higher in malignant tumors than in benign nodules, in both blood and tumor samples.

The library relied on PCR. Sequenced using an Illumina HiSeq 4000. High-throughput sequencing was used to profile the TCR beta-chain CDR3 region of each patient. In the source study's methods: The researchers built a classifier to tell apart papillary thyroid cancer patients with distant metastasis, based on CDR3 differences among clinicopathological groups. The Shannon index was used to measure repertoire diversity, and the Morisita-Horn index was used to measure how similar tumor and blood repertoires were. TCRdb reworked the public reads: Q25 trimming with fastp, MiXCR clone assembly, productive beta chains retained. V and J calls and clone size were set by TCRdb, not the authors. The sample includes 10,000 to 15,000 clones, with approximately 31% observed a single time. Around 16% of the sample is in the top ten clones. As regards this clone: Its cognate antigen has yet to be identified. No per-base quality is available; no much larger clone lies one base away.

None of the patients had been given any treatment before thyroid surgery. Using T-cell receptor beta sequencing, the study looked back at clinical samples from patients collected from about 2011 to 2018. This TCR was recovered from a male donor with papillary thyroid cancer or a benign thyroid nodule (not recorded which). Some clones in this sample may be carry-over from other donors' samples. Sequenced: tumor tissue.

The DNA is as follows: TGTGCCAGCAGCCCGGGACAGGCGAGCAATCAGCCCCAGCATTTT. It translates to CASSPGQASNQPQHF. The chain joins TRBV7-2 to TRBJ1-5; 8 bases in between match TRBD1. Taken from the germline V gene, the CDR1 and CDR2 loops are SGHTA and FQGNSA. Unmatched junction bases come to 4, with V trimmed by 5 bases and J by 1 base. The CDR3 starts with the cysteine, ends with the phenylalanine, and has 15 residues. The retained sequence is limited to the CDR3, 45 bases, with the frame set at the first base. The entire variable domain, with the stretches around the CDR3 drawn from the reference TRBV7-2 and TRBJ1-5 proteins, is GAGVSQSPSNKVTEKGKDVELRCDPISGHTALYWYRQSLGQGLEFLIYFQGNSAPDKSGLPSDRFSAERTGGSVSTLTIQRTQQEDSAVYLCASSPGQASNQPQHFGDGTRLSIL.